This T cell receptor (beta chain) emerged from a study of blood T cells in healthy people across ages. There are a few counts of this clonotype. Its antigen remains unknown. Study-wide findings and caveats: Both higher diversity and more naive CD4+ cells marked long-lived donors when set against aged donors. A conclusive naive versus antigen-experienced comparison was prevented by the unsorted PBMCs.

Sample-barcoded 5' priming and a J-beta primer mix drove a second PCR of 7 to 11 cycles. TCRdb reanalysed the 5' RACE reads using MiXCR and keeps one entry per CDR3 protein. The repertoire holds about 1.6 million distinct CDR3 sequences, 30% to 35% seen once, with around 11% in the top ten. The CDR3 has 14 amino acids. J gave up 8 bases and V 6 bases, and 9 bases lay outside the gene matches. Per the germline V gene, CDR1 is ENHRY and CDR2 is SYGVKD. Sample: blood. The J gene is TRBJ1-2, the V gene TRBV10-3, with 10 bases matching TRBD1. This sequence originates from a woman in her thirties in good health. CDR3 in DNA: TGTGCCATCAGGAGACAGGGGGCGGTTAGCGGCTACACCTTC. It translates to CAIRRQGAVSGYTF.